A single sample is the source of the 22 T cell receptor beta chains below, sequenced in a study of TIL therapy for anti-PD-1-resistant metastatic lung cancer. Described time point: pre-treatment sample, taken before nivolumab and TIL therapy. Tumor tissue came from excised metastases, mostly pleural nodules or supraclavicular lymph nodes. Sequencing used immunoSEQ v3. Method: immunoSEQ multiplex PCR; TCRdb's copy keeps in-frame clones and lacks some. The sample holds under 100,000 clones, around 71% seen once. Sequencing was performed on tumor tissue, taken at baseline. Receptor source: a person aged 25-80 years with non-small cell lung cancer.

V is TRBV30 and J is TRBJ1-4; 7 bases are a match to TRBD1. V lost 1 base to trimming and J lost 7 bases; unmatched junction nucleotides: 9. Germline CDR1 GTSNPN, CDR2 SVGIG (reference sequence). The CDR3 totals 15 residues. CDR3 protein: CAWSARGTVSEKLFF. CDR3 coding DNA: TGTGCCTGGAGTGCTCGTGGGACAGTGAGTGAAAAACTGTTTTTT.

This clone was counted ten times or more. The chain couples TRBV11-2 to TRBJ2-1; D is perhaps TRBD1 or TRBD2 (5 bases each). The ends were cut back, 5 bases at V and 2 bases at J, with 19 bases in the middle. Germline V gives CDR1 SGHAT, CDR2 FQNNGV. This CDR3 has 17 residues. The CDR3 DNA reads as TGTGCCAGCAGCCTAGGTGGGGGTTGGAACGCCTACAATGAGCAGTTCTTC. Translated, it gives CASSLGGGWNAYNEQFF.

This clone is a singleton in its sample. V is TRBV5-1 and J is TRBJ2-1; 11 nucleotides agree with TRBD2. CDR1 and CDR2 from the germline V gene are SGHRS and YFSETQ. The CDR3 runs 13 residues. Trimming at V came to 5 bases and at J to 8 bases, leaving 3 bases not matched to a gene. CDR3 loop: CASRYSGGDEQFF. CDR3 DNA: TGCGCCAGCAGGTATAGCGGGGGGGATGAGCAGTTCTTC.

CDR3 in DNA: TGCGCCAGCAGCTTGGTGGCGGGGGCTTTAGAGACCCAGTACTTC. This translates into CASSLVAGALETQYF. V gene TRBV5-1 combines with J gene TRBJ2-5; possible D gene TRBD2, 7 bases. Deletions cut 0 bases from V and 4 bases from J, with 13 bases between. The CDR3 loop spans 15 amino acids. Germline loops: CDR1 SGHRS, CDR2 YFSETQ.

This rearrangement joins TRBV5-6 to TRBJ2-7; TRBD1 matches at 10 bases. CDR1 and CDR2 (germline): SGHDT, YYEEEE. V trimming: 3 bases; J trimming: 6 bases; junction bases outside the gene matches: 9. The CDR3 sequence is 15 residues long. DNA for the CDR3: TGTGCCAGCAGCTGGGGACAGGGGTTGGGACGCGAGCAGTACTTC. This codes for CASSWGQGLGREQYF.

The chain recombines TRBV5-8 with TRBJ2-3; 9 bases align to TRBD1. V was pared by 4 bases and J by 4 bases, with 4 bases of the junction left unmatched. CDR1 and CDR2 (germline): SGHTS, YDEGEE. The CDR3 sequence is 14 residues long. CDR3 region: CASSKRTGADTQYF. CDR3 sequence (DNA): TGTGCCAGCAGCAAAAGGACAGGGGCAGATACGCAGTATTTT.

The V call is TRBV2, the J call TRBJ2-3; D is possibly TRBD2 (6 bases). Deletions cut 9 bases from V and 6 bases from J, with 13 bases between. Per germline, CDR1 SNHLY and CDR2 FYNNEI. The CDR3 loop spans 12 amino acids. The CDR3 DNA reads as TGTGCCAGTGAGGTTGGGGGGGATACGCAGTATTTT. Protein sequence: CASEVGGDTQYF.

The chain links TRBV5-1 to TRBJ2-5; 8 bases are shared with TRBD2. The CDR3 sequence is 13 residues long. V lost 5 bases, J lost 5 bases, and 5 bases stayed unmatched. The germline V gene has CDR1 SGHRS and CDR2 YFSETQ. The CDR3 region is CASRTGGRETQYF. As DNA, the CDR3 is TGCGCCAGCAGGACGGGGGGGCGCGAGACCCAGTACTTC.

At least ten counts were recorded for this clone. The chain links TRBV5-1 to TRBJ2-7, with a tentative D call TRBD2 (6 bases). Trimming cost V 5 bases and J 2 bases, with 11 bases left between them. Per germline, CDR1 SGHRS and CDR2 YFSETQ. The CDR3 extends over 13 amino acids. For the CDR3, the DNA is TGCGCCAGCAGTCAAGGGGAGGCCTACGAGCAGTACTTC. It codes for CASSQGEAYEQYF.

The chain links TRBV28 to TRBJ2-1; 7 positions agree with TRBD2. J gave up 8 bases and V 7 bases, and 14 bases lay outside the gene matches. The CDR3 spans 15 residues. Germline CDR1 and CDR2: MDHEN and SYDVKM. CDR3 in amino acids: CASTTPFGRAHEQFF. The CDR3 region has the DNA TGTGCCAGCACCACTCCCTTTGGGAGGGCGCATGAGCAGTTCTTC.

The genes are TRBV15 and TRBJ1-4; D is perhaps TRBD1 (6 bases). V was clipped by 4 bases and J by 7 bases, with 10 bases between them. Germline CDR1 and CDR2: LNHNV and YYDKDF (reference sequence). The CDR3 runs to 13 residues. The CDR3 DNA reads TGTGCCACCAGCAACAGGGAGGGTGAAAAACTGTTTTTT. Translated: CATSNREGEKLFF.

For the CDR3, the DNA is TGTGCCAGCAGCTTAGTGACAGGGGGCCACTACGAGCAGTACTTC. This sequence encodes CASSLVTGGHYEQYF. The chain has TRBV7-8 and TRBJ2-7; 10 nucleotides line up with TRBD1. Germline CDR1 and CDR2: SGHVS and FQNEAQ. J lost 3 bases, V lost 1 base, and 3 bases had no gene match. This CDR3 contains 15 residues.

The rearrangement links TRBV30 to TRBJ1-5; the D gene is possibly TRBD1 (5 bases). This CDR3 contains 14 residues. Trimming pared 3 bases from V and 9 bases from J, leaving 18 bases between. Germline V gene data show CDR1 as GTSNPN and CDR2 as SVGIG (reference sequence). The CDR3 protein is CAWSAGGGFRPQHF. The CDR3 DNA follows: TGTGCCTGGAGCGCCGGGGGGGGGTTTCGGCCCCAGCATTTT.

The gene calls are TRBV18 and TRBJ1-2; D might be TRBD1 (6 bases). The germline V and J ends were trimmed by 6 bases and 1 base, with 12 bases remaining between them. Germline CDR1 is KGHSH and CDR2 is LQKENI. This CDR3 has 14 amino acids. The CDR3 spells CASSRTEINYGYTF. The DNA of the CDR3 is TGTGCCAGCTCTAGGACAGAGATTAACTATGGCTACACCTTC.

The chain is built from TRBV9 and TRBJ2-6; 7 nucleotides align to TRBD1. This CDR3 region has 16 residues. The junction had 4 bases not matched to a gene; V was cut back by 0 bases and J by 4 bases. The germline gives CDR1 SGDLS, CDR2 YYNGEE. DNA of the CDR3: TGTGCCAGCAGCGTAGAGGGGGCACGGGGGGCCAACGTCCTGACTTTC. The encoded protein is CASSVEGARGANVLTF.

This chain uses TRBV19 with TRBJ2-7; D remains ambiguous. The germline gives CDR1 LNHDA, CDR2 SQIVND (reference sequence). The CDR3 consists of 14 residues. Trimming took 3 bases from V and 2 from J, leaving 11 bases between them. Here the CDR3 DNA reads TGTGCCAGTAGTATTACGGGCAGTACCTACGAGCAGTACTTC. Amino acid sequence: CASSITGSTYEQYF.

The rearrangement uses TRBV30 and TRBJ1-5; 11 nucleotides line up with TRBD1. Germline trimming cut 3 bases from V and 3 bases from J; bases unmatched to any gene: 10. Germline V gene data show CDR1 as GTSNPN and CDR2 as SVGIG (reference sequence). The CDR3 runs 17 residues. CDR3 nucleotides: TGTGCCTGGAGCGCTTGGGGACAGGGGGGGAACAATCAGCCCCAGCATTTT. It translates to CAWSAWGQGGNNQPQHF.

The V call is TRBV15, the J call TRBJ1-1, with D unresolved. Trimming took off 4 bases at V and 6 bases at J, with 9 bases between the two ends. CDR3 length equals 12 residues. Germline V gene sequence: CDR1 LNHNV, CDR2 YYDKDF (reference sequence). The CDR3, as DNA: TGTGCCACCAGCACAGGATCTGCTGAAGCTTTCTTT. This gives the protein CATSTGSAEAFF.

A single count supports this clone. V gene TRBV7-2 combines with J gene TRBJ1-2, with D hard to call. Germline V CDR1 and CDR2: SGHTA, FQGNSA. This CDR3 comprises 13 residues. V lost 1 base, J lost 2 bases, and 5 bases lay in between. The DNA for the CDR3 is TGTGCCAGCAGCTTAGGGGTCAACTATGGCTACACCTTC. Protein: CASSLGVNYGYTF.

V is TRBV2 and J is TRBJ1-4; TRBD1 matches at 8 bases. The trim removed 7 bases at V and 4 bases at J, leaving 2 bases unmatched. This CDR3 contains 13 residues. CDR1 and CDR2 (germline): SNHLY, FYNNEI. As DNA, the CDR3 is TGTGCCAGCAAAGGACAGGGTAATGAAAAACTGTTTTTT. It translates to CASKGQGNEKLFF.

The rearrangement joins TRBV2 to TRBJ1-2, with D possibly being TRBD1 (6 bases). The CDR3 sequence is 14 residues long. With 9 bases removed from V and 3 bases from J, the gap between germline ends came to 17 bases. Germline values: CDR1 SNHLY, CDR2 FYNNEI. CDR3 in DNA: TGTGCCAGGCAAGAACAGGGCGAGGACTATGGCTACACCTTC. This gives the protein CARQEQGEDYGYTF.

This clone was counted between two and nine times. The rearrangement joins TRBV24-1 to TRBJ2-1; TRBD2 aligns across 10 bases. The V segment lost 6 bases and the J segment 10 bases; nucleotides outside the gene matches: 8. The germline CDR1 and CDR2 sequences are KGHDR and SFDVKD. The CDR3 covers 14 residues. CDR3 sequence reads: CATSPGTSVGEQFF. The CDR3 bases are TGTGCCACCAGTCCCGGGACTAGCGTCGGAGAGCAGTTCTTC.